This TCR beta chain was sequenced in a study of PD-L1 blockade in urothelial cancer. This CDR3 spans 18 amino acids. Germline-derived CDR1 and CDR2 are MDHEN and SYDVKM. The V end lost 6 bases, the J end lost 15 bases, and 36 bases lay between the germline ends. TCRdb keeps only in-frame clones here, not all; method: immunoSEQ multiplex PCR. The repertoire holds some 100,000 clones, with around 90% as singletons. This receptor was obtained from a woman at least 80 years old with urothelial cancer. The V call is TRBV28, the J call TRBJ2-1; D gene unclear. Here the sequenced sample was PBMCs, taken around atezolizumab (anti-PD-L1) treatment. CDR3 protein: CASSLTGSDRGIHTSRFF. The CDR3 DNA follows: TGTGCCAGCAGCCTCACGGGTTCGGATCGTGGAATACACACCTCGAGGTTCTTC.